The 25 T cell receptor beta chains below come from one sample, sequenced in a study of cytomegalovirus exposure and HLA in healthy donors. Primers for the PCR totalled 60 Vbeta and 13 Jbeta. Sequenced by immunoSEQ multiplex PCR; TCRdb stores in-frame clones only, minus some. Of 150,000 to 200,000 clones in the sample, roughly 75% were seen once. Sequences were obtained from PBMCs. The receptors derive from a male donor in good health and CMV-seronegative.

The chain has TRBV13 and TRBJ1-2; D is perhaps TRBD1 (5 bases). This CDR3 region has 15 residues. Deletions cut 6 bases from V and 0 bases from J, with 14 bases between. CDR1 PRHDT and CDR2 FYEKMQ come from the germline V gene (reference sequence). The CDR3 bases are TGTGCCAGCAGGGATGCGGGACGGTCTAACTATGGCTACACCTTC. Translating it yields CASRDAGRSNYGYTF.

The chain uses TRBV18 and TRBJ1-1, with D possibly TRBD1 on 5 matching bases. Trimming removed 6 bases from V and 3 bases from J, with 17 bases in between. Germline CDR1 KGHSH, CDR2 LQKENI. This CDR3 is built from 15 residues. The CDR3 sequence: CASSPDLGGYTEAFF. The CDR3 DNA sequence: TGTGCCAGCTCCCCCGATCTCGGGGGATACACTGAAGCTTTCTTT. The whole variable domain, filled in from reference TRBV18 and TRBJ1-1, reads NAGVMQNPRHLVRRRGQEARLRCSPMKGHSHVYWYRQLPEEGLKFMVYLQKENIIDESGMPKERFSAEFPKEGPSILRIQQVVRGDSAAYFCASSPDLGGYTEAFFGQGTRLTVV.

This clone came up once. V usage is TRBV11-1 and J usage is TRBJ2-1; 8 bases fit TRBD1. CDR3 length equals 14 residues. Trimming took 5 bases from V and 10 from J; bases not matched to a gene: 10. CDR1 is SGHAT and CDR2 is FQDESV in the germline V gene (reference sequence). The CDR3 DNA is TGTGCCAGCAGCGGACGACCGGGACAGGCGGAGCAGTTCTTC. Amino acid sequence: CASSGRPGQAEQFF.

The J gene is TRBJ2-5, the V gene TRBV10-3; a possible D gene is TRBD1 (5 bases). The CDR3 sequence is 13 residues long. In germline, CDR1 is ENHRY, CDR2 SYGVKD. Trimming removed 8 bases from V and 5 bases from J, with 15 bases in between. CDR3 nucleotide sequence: TGTGCCATCCAGGGTGACTGGCGGGAGACCCAGTACTTC. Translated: CAIQGDWRETQYF.

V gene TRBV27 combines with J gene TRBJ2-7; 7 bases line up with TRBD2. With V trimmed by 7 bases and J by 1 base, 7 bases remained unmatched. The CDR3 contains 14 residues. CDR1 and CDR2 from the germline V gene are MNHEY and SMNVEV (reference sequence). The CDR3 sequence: CASTPLAGSYEQYF. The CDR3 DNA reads TGTGCCAGCACCCCCTTAGCGGGTTCCTACGAGCAGTACTTC.

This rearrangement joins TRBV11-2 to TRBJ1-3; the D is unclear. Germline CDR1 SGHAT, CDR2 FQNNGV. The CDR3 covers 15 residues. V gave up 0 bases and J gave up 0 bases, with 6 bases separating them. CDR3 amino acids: CASSLDASSGNTIYF. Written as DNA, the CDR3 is TGTGCCAGCAGCTTAGACGCCAGCTCTGGAAACACCATATATTTT. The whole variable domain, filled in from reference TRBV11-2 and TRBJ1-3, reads EAGVAQSPRYKIIEKRQSVAFWCNPISGHATLYWYQQILGQGPKLLIQFQNNGVVDDSQLPKDRFSAERLKGVDSTLKIQPAKLEDSAVYLCASSLDASSGNTIYFGEGSWLTVV.

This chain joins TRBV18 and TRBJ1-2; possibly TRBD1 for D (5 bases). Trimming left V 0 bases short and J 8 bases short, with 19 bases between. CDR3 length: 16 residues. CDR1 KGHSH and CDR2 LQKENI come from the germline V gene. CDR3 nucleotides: TGTGCCAGCTCACCACCGGGCCGTGGAGTGCGGGACGGCTACACCTTC. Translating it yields CASSPPGRGVRDGYTF.

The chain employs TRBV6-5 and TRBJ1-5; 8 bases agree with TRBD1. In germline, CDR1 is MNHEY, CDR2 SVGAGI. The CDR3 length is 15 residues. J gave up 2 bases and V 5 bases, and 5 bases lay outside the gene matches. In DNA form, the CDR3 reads TGTGCCAGCAGTATACAGGGGGTTGGCAATCAGCCCCAGCATTTT. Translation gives CASSIQGVGNQPQHF.

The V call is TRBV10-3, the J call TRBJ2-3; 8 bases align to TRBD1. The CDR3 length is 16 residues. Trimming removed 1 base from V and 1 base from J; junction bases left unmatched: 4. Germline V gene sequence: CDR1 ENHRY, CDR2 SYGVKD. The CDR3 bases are TGTGCCATCAGTGAGTGGGACAGGAAGGGCACAGATACGCAGTATTTT. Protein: CAISEWDRKGTDTQYF.

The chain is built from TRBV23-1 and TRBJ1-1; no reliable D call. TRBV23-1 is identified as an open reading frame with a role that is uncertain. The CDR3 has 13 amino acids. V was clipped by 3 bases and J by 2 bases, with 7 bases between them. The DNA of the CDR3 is TGCGCCAGCAGTCAGGGGAGTAACACTGAAGCTTTCTTT. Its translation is CASSQGSNTEAFF.

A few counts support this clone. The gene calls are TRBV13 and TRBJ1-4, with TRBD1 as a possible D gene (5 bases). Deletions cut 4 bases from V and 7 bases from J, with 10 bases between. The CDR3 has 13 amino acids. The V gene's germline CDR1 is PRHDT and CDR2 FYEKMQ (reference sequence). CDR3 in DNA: TGTGCCAGCAGCTACCCGGGACTTGAAAAACTGTTTTTT. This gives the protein CASSYPGLEKLFF.

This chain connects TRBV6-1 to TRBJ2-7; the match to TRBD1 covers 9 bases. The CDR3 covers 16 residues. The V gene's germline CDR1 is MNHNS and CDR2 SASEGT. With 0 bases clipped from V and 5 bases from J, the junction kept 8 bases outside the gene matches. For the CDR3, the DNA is TGTGCCAGCAGTGAAGCGCATGGGACAGGGAGGAACGAGCAGTACTTC. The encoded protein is CASSEAHGTGRNEQYF.

The CDR3 nucleotides are TGTGCCAGCAGACCGGGACACTCGAACACCGGGGAGCTGTTTTTT. Its protein product is CASRPGHSNTGELFF. This sequence joins TRBV7-3 and TRBJ2-2, with a tentative D call TRBD1 (6 bases). The CDR3 is 15 residues long. V was pared by 6 bases and J by 0 bases, with 11 bases between. Germline CDR1 and CDR2: SGHTA and FQGTGA.

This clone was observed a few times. CDR3 region: CASSHEPPPSLVGEQYF. In DNA form, the CDR3 reads TGCGCCAGCAGCCACGAGCCTCCCCCTAGTCTGGTAGGCGAGCAGTACTTC. The chain employs TRBV4-3 and TRBJ2-7; D uncertain. Germline V gives CDR1 LGHNA, CDR2 YSLEER. Trimming cost V 3 bases and J 6 bases, with 24 bases left between them. The CDR3 extends over 17 amino acids.

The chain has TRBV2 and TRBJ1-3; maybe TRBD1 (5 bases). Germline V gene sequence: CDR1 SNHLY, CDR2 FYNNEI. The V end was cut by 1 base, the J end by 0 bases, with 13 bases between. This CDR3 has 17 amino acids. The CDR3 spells CASSEEDTTSSGNTIYF. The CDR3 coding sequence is TGTGCCAGCAGTGAAGAGGACACGACAAGCTCTGGAAACACCATATATTTT.

CDR3 region: CASSQRYEQYF. The CDR3 nucleotides read TGTGCCAGCAGCCAGAGGTACGAGCAGTACTTC. This chain uses TRBV11-2 with TRBJ2-7; D remains unclear. Germline CDR1 is SGHAT and CDR2 is FQNNGV. The CDR3 spans 11 residues. Deletions cut 5 bases from V and 4 bases from J, with 6 bases between.

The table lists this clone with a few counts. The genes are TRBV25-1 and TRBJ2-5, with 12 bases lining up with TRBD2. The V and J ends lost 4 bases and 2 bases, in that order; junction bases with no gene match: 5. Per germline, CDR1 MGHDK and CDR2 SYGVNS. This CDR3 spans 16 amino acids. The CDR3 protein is CASSAGGLAGQETQYF. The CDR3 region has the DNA TGTGCCAGCAGTGCCGGGGGACTAGCGGGTCAAGAGACCCAGTACTTC.

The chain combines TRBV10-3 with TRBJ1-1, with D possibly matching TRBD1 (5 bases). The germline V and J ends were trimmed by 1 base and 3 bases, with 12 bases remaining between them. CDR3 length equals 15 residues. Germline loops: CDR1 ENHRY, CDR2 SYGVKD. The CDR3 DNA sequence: TGTGCCATCAGTGAGTTGGGGATAGGGGACACTGAAGCTTTCTTT. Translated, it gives CAISELGIGDTEAFF.

In DNA form, the CDR3 reads TGTGCCTGGAGTGATCCCCACGCCGCCACGGGTTCCTACGAGCAGTACTTC. This encodes CAWSDPHAATGSYEQYF. The J gene is TRBJ2-7, the V gene TRBV30; no reliable D call. This CDR3 spans 17 amino acids. V was cut by 1 base and J by 1 base, with 20 bases left in between. Germline CDR1 and CDR2: GTSNPN and SVGIG (reference sequence). The entire variable domain, with the rest obtained from reference TRBV30 and TRBJ2-7, is as follows: SQTIHQWPATLVQPVGSPLSLECTVEGTSNPNLYWYRQAAGRGLQLLFYSVGIGQISSEVPQNLSASRPQDRQFILSSKKLLLSDSGFYLCAWSDPHAATGSYEQYFGPGTRLTVT.

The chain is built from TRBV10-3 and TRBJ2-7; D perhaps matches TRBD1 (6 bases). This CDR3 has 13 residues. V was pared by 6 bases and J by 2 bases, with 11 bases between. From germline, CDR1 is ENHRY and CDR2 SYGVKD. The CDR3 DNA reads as TGTGCCATCAGCCCCAGGGGCGCCTACGAGCAGTACTTC. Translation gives CAISPRGAYEQYF.

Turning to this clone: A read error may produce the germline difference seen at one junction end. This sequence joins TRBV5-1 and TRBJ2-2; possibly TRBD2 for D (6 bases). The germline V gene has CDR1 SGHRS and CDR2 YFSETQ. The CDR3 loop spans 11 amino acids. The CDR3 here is CASYDPGLAIF. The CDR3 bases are TGCGCCAGCTACGACCCGGGACTGGCTATTTTT.

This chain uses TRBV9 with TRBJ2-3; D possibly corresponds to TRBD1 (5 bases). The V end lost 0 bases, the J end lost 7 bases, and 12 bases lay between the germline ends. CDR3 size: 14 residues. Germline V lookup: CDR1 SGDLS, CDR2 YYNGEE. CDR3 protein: CASSVATGPHTQYF. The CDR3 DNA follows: TGTGCCAGCAGCGTAGCTACAGGTCCACATACGCAGTATTTT.

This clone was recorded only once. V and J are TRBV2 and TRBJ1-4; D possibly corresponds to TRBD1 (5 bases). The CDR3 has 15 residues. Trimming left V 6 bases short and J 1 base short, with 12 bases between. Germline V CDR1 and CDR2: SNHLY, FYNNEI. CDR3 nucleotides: TGTGCCAGCAGGGCAGGGATGGTAACTAATGAAAAACTGTTTTTT. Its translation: CASRAGMVTNEKLFF. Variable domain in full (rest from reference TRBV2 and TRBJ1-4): EPEVTQTPSHQVTQMGQEVILRCVPISNHLYFYWYRQILGQKVEFLVSFYNNEISEKSEIFDDQFSVERPDGSNFTLKIRSTKLEDSAMYFCASRAGMVTNEKLFFGSGTQLSVL.

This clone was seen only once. CDR3 nucleotide sequence: TGCGCCAGCAGCCAAGAGAGAACTAGCTCTGAGACCCAGTACTTC. Its translation: CASSQERTSSETQYF. The chain recombines TRBV4-3 with TRBJ2-5; maybe TRBD2 (6 bases). Germline CDR1 LGHNA, CDR2 YSLEER. The CDR3 consists of 15 residues. The V end was cut by 0 bases, the J end by 5 bases, with 13 bases between.

CDR3 in amino acids: CASRLSSYNEQFF. In DNA, the CDR3 is TGTGCCAGCAGGCTGAGCTCCTACAATGAGCAGTTCTTC. The chain recombines TRBV28 with TRBJ2-1; D is unclear. This CDR3 has 13 amino acids. Trimming shortened V by 6 bases and J by 0 bases, and 6 bases separated the two germline ends. Germline CDR1 is MDHEN and CDR2 is SYDVKM.